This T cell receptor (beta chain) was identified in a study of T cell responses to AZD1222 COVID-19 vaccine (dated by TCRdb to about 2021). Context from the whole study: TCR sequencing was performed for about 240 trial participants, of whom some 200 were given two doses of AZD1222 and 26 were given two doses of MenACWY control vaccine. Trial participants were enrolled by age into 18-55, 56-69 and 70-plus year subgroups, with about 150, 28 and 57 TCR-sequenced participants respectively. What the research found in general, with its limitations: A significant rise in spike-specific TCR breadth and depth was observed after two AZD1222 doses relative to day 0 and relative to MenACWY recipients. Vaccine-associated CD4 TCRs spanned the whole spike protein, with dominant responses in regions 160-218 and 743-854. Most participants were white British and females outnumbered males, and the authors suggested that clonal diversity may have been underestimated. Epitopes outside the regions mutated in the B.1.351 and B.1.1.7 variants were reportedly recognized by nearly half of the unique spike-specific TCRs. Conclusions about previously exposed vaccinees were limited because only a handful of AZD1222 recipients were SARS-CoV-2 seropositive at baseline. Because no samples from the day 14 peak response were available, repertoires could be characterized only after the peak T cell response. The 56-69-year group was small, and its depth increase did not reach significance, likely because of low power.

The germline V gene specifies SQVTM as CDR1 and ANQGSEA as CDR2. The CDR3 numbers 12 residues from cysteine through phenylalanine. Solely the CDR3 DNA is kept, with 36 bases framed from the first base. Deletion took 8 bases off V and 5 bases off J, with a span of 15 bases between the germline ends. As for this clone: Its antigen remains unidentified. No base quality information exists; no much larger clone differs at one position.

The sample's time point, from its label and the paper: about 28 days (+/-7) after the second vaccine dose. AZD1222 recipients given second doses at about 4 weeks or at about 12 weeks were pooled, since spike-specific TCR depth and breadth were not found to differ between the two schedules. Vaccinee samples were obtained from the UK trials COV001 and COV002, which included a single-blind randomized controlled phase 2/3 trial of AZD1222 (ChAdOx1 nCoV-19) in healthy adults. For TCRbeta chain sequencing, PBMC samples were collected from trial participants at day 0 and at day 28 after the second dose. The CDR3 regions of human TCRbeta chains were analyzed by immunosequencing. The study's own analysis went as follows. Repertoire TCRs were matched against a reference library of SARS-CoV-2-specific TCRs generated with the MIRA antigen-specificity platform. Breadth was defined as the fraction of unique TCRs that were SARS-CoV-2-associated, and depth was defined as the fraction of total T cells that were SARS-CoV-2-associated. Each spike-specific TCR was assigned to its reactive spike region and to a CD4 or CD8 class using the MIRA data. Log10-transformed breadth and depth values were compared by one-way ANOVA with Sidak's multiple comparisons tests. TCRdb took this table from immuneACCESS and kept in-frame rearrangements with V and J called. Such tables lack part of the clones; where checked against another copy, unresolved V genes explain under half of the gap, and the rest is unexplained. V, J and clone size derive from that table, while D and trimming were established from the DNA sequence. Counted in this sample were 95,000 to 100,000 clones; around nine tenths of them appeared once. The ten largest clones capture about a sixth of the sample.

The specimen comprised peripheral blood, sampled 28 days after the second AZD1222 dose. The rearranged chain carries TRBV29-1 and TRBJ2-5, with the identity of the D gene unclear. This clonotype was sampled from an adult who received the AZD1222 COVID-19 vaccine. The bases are TGCAGCCCCAACAGAGGCGTGGAGACCCAGTACTTC. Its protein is CSPNRGVETQYF.